One sample yielded the 20 T cell receptor beta chains listed below, sequenced in a study of cytomegalovirus exposure and HLA in healthy donors. With 60 Vbeta and 13 Jbeta primers, the PCR was carried out. Assay used: immunoSEQ multiplex PCR; TCRdb lists only in-frame clones, some missing. Found here are some 130,000 clones, about 82% of them singletons; the top ten hold 1% to 1.5%. Sequencing was carried out using PBMCs. The receptors were sampled from a boy younger than 18 in good health and CMV-seronegative.

The chain joins TRBV19 to TRBJ2-5; 11 bases agree with TRBD2. CDR3 length: 16 residues. The germline V gene encodes CDR1 LNHDA and CDR2 SQIVND (reference sequence). The ends lost 5 bases at V and 2 bases at J; junction bases unmatched: 7. In DNA form, the CDR3 reads TGTGCCAGTAGTCCCACGAGACTAGCGGGACAAGAGACCCAGTACTTC. Its protein is CASSPTRLAGQETQYF.

The V gene is TRBV5-6, the J gene TRBJ2-1, with D hard to call. Trimming pared 2 bases from V and 0 bases from J, leaving 9 bases between. Germline CDR1 SGHDT, CDR2 YYEEEE. The CDR3 runs 15 residues. Here the CDR3 reads CASSLPVSSYNEQFF. The CDR3 bases are TGTGCCAGCAGCTTACCGGTAAGCTCCTACAATGAGCAGTTCTTC.

Here the CDR3 DNA reads TGTGCCTGGGACCGGGACACAGACACCGGGGAGCTGTTTTTT. It yields the protein CAWDRDTDTGELFF. This rearrangement joins TRBV30 to TRBJ2-2; D is possibly TRBD1 (6 bases). V gave up 5 bases and J gave up 3 bases, with 13 bases separating them. The CDR3 has 14 amino acids. Germline-derived CDR1 and CDR2 are GTSNPN and SVGIG (reference sequence).

This clone was observed a handful of times. The chain has TRBV5-1 and TRBJ2-4; weak D call: TRBD2 (6 bases). CDR1 is SGHRS, CDR2 YFSETQ, per germline. The ends were cut back, 3 bases at V and 7 bases at J, with 11 bases in the middle. The CDR3 length is 13 residues. CDR3 residues: CASSSSGENIQYF. The CDR3 nucleotides read TGCGCCAGCAGCTCCTCGGGGGAGAACATTCAGTACTTC.

The chain links TRBV2 to TRBJ2-7; 9 nucleotides agree with TRBD1. This CDR3 comprises 15 residues. In germline, CDR1 is SNHLY, CDR2 FYNNEI. V lost 7 bases and J lost 3; bases outside the gene matches: 10. CDR3 in DNA: TGTGCCAGCACCACAGGGGGCGAGGTTTTCTACGAGCAGTACTTC. It encodes CASTTGGEVFYEQYF.

The CDR3 reads CASSLIGEAAEQFF. The CDR3, as DNA: TGTGCCAGCAGCTTAATTGGGGAAGCGGCTGAGCAGTTCTTC. This chain links TRBV7-3 with TRBJ2-1; possibly TRBD2 for D (5 bases). Germline lookup yields CDR1 SGHTA and CDR2 FQGTGA. This CDR3 contains 14 residues. V gave up 1 base and J gave up 9 bases, with 13 bases separating them.

This chain connects TRBV6-5 to TRBJ1-2; 9 bases are a match to TRBD1. The CDR3 length is 14 residues. Germline lookup yields CDR1 MNHEY and CDR2 SVGAGI. The junction had 5 bases not matched to a gene; V was cut back by 8 bases and J by 1 base. The CDR3 spells CASGRDRVNYGYTF. The CDR3 DNA reads as TGTGCCAGCGGACGGGACAGGGTTAACTATGGCTACACCTTC.

V is TRBV5-5 and J is TRBJ1-1, with 9 bases fitting TRBD1. The CDR3 runs to 17 residues. V lost 4 bases and J lost 5; bases outside the gene matches: 15. Germline CDR1 SGHKS, CDR2 YYEKEE (reference sequence). CDR3 sequence reads: CASSPRLGQGIRTEAFF. The CDR3 DNA sequence: TGTGCCAGCAGCCCACGGTTAGGACAGGGGATCCGGACTGAAGCTTTCTTT. Variable domain in full (rest from reference TRBV5-5 and TRBJ1-1): DAGVTQSPTHLIKTRGQQVTLRCSPISGHKSVSWYQQVLGQGPQFIFQYYEKEERGRGNFPDRFSARQFPNYSSELNVNALLLGDSALYLCASSPRLGQGIRTEAFFGQGTRLTVV.

This chain joins TRBV29-1 and TRBJ1-1; 8 bases fit TRBD1. The CDR3 extends over 12 amino acids. CDR1 is SQVTM and CDR2 is ANQGSEA in the germline V gene. The ends lost 6 bases at V and 5 bases at J; junction bases unmatched: 5. The CDR3 spells CSVDRGATEAFF. The CDR3 nucleotides are TGCAGCGTAGACAGGGGAGCAACTGAAGCTTTCTTT.

The V call is TRBV9, the J call TRBJ2-3; TRBD2 aligns across 8 bases. CDR3 length: 17 residues. V lost 3 bases, J lost 2 bases, and 11 bases stayed unmatched. Germline CDR1 and CDR2: SGDLS and YYNGEE. CDR3: CASSAGTRYTHTDTQYF. The CDR3 nucleotides are TGTGCCAGCAGCGCCGGGACTAGGTATACTCACACAGATACGCAGTATTTT. Filled out from reference TRBV9 and TRBJ2-3, the complete variable domain reads DSGVTQTPKHLITATGQRVTLRCSPRSGDLSVYWYQQSLDQGLQFLIQYYNGEERAKGNILERFSAQQFPDLHSELNLSSLELGDSALYFCASSAGTRYTHTDTQYFGPGTRLTVL.

The chain couples TRBV5-4 to TRBJ1-1, with TRBD1 matching 9 bases. The trim removed 0 bases at V and 1 base at J, leaving 4 bases unmatched. The CDR3 extends over 16 amino acids. CDR1 and CDR2 from the germline V gene are SGHNT and YYREEE (reference sequence). The CDR3 nucleotides read TGTGCCAGCAGCTTGGACAGGGGGCGAGCGAACACTGAAGCTTTCTTT. This encodes CASSLDRGRANTEAFF.

This chain uses TRBV27 with TRBJ1-5, with D tentatively TRBD1 (5 bases). Germline CDR1 is MNHEY and CDR2 is SMNVEV (reference sequence). V lost 6 bases and J lost 9, with 18 bases in between. The CDR3 sequence is 14 residues long. The CDR3 DNA reads TGTGCCAGCAGACGGACCGGCGGGGGTCGGCCCCAGCATTTT. This gives the protein CASRRTGGGRPQHF.

The chain links TRBV7-9 to TRBJ2-1; D not resolved. The CDR3 runs 17 residues. Germline assignment: CDR1 SEHNR and CDR2 FQNEAQ (reference sequence). V was pared by 1 base and J by 2 bases, with 15 bases between. The CDR3 reads CASSLEGGYTAYNEQFF. The CDR3 DNA follows: TGTGCCAGCAGCTTAGAAGGCGGCTACACTGCCTACAATGAGCAGTTCTTC.

The chain employs TRBV2 and TRBJ2-3; D is undetermined. V lost 0 bases and J 6 bases, leaving 7 bases between the germline ends. Germline CDR1 reads SNHLY; CDR2 reads FYNNEI. The CDR3 runs to 13 residues. This chain's CDR3 is CASSEAVEDTQYF. The CDR3 region has the DNA TGTGCCAGCAGTGAAGCGGTAGAGGATACGCAGTATTTT. The full variable domain, rest sourced from reference TRBV2 and TRBJ2-3, is EPEVTQTPSHQVTQMGQEVILRCVPISNHLYFYWYRQILGQKVEFLVSFYNNEISEKSEIFDDQFSVERPDGSNFTLKIRSTKLEDSAMYFCASSEAVEDTQYFGPGTRLTVL.

This chain joins TRBV18 and TRBJ2-5, with 7 bases that match TRBD1. Per the germline V gene, CDR1 is KGHSH and CDR2 is LQKENI. CDR3 length equals 14 residues. V gave up 3 bases and J gave up 4 bases; unmatched junction bases: 5. CDR3 in DNA: TGTGCCAGCTCACCCGACAGGGTCGGAGAGACCCAGTACTTC. Translation gives CASSPDRVGETQYF.

The chain has TRBV4-2 and TRBJ2-5; no definite D call. The V and J ends lost 3 bases and 4 bases respectively, with 6 bases between them. CDR1 is LGHNA, CDR2 YNFKEQ, per germline. This CDR3 is 12 amino acids long. CDR3 coding DNA: TGTGCCAGCAGCCACCCCGGAGAGACCCAGTACTTC. It specifies CASSHPGETQYF.

The chain employs TRBV9 and TRBJ2-1, with 10 bases matching TRBD2. V dropped 4 bases and J dropped 8; count of bases not matched to a gene: 12. This CDR3 has 16 residues. From germline, CDR1 is SGDLS and CDR2 YYNGEE. CDR3 region: CASSLKSGRAFHEQFF. The CDR3 coding sequence is TGTGCCAGCAGCCTTAAGAGCGGGAGGGCCTTCCATGAGCAGTTCTTC.

In DNA form, the CDR3 reads TGCGCCAGCAGCGCCTGGACAGGGCGGGGTGGCACTGAAGCTTTCTTT. It yields the protein CASSAWTGRGGTEAFF. The chain links TRBV5-1 to TRBJ1-1; 8 bases fit TRBD1. The trim removed 4 bases at V and 4 bases at J, leaving 12 bases unmatched. The length of the CDR3 is 16 residues. CDR1 is SGHRS and CDR2 is YFSETQ in the germline V gene.

The genes are TRBV27 and TRBJ1-1; the D gene is possibly TRBD1 (5 bases). The CDR3 sequence is 14 residues long. Germline CDR1 MNHEY, CDR2 SMNVEV (reference sequence). Trimming pared 6 bases from V and 2 bases from J, leaving 13 bases between. Here the CDR3 reads CASSYRSFNTEAFF. CDR3 bases: TGTGCCAGCAGCTACAGGAGCTTTAACACTGAAGCTTTCTTT.

The rearrangement uses TRBV5-6 and TRBJ2-1; possibly TRBD2 for D (6 bases). This CDR3 region has 15 residues. CDR1 and CDR2 from the germline V gene are SGHDT and YYEEEE. Trimming cost V 0 bases and J 1 base, with 8 bases left between them. CDR3 nucleotides: TGTGCCAGCAGCTTGGTGGGGGGATCCTACAATGAGCAGTTCTTC. Translating gives CASSLVGGSYNEQFF.